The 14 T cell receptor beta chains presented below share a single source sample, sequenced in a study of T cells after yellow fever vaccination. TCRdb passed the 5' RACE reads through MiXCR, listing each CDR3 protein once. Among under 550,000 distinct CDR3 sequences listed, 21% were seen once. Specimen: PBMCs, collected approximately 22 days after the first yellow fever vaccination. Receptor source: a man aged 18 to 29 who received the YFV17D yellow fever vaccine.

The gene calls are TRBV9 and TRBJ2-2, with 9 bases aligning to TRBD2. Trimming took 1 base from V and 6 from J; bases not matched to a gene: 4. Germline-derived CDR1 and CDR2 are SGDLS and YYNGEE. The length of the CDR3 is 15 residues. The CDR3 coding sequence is TGTGCCAGCAGCGTACTAGCGGGGTTTGCCGGGGAGCTGTTTTTT. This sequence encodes CASSVLAGFAGELFF.

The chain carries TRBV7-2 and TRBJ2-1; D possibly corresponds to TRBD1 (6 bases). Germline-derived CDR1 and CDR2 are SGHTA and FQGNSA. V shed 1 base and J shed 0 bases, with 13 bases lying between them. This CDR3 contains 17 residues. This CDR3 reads CASSLGKGVVSYNEQFF. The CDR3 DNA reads TGTGCCAGCAGCTTAGGTAAGGGGGTCGTCTCCTACAATGAGCAGTTCTTC.

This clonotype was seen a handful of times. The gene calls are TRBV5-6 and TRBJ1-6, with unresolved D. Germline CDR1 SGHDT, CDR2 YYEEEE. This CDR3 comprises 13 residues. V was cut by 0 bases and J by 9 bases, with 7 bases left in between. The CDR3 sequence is CASSLVHPSPLHF. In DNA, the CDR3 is TGTGCCAGCAGCTTGGTCCACCCTTCACCCCTCCACTTT.

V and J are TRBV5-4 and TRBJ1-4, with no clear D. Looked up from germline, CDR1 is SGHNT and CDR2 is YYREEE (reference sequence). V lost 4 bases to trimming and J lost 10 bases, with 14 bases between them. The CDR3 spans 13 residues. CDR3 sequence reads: CASSVRPEIKLFF. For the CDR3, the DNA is TGTGCCAGCAGCGTCAGACCGGAGATAAAACTGTTTTTT.

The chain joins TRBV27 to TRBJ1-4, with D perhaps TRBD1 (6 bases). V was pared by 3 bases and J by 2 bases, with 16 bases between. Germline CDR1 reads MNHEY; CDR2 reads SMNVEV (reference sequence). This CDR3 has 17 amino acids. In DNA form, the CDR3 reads TGTGCCAGCAGTTTGACAGGCGCGATCAACACTAATGAAAAACTGTTTTTT. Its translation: CASSLTGAINTNEKLFF.

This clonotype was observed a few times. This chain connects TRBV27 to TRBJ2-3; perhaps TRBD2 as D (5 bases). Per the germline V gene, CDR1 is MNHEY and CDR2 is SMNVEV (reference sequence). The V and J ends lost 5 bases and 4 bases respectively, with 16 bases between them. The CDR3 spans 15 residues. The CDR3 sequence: CASSPFILAADTQYF. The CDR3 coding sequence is TGTGCCAGCAGTCCCTTTATCCTAGCAGCAGATACGCAGTATTTT.

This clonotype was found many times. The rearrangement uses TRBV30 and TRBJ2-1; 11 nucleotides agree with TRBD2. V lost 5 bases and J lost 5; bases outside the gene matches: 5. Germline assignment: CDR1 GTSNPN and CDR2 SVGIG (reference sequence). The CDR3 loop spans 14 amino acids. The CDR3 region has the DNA TGTGCCTGGTCGACTAGCGGGGCCGACAATGAGCAGTTCTTC. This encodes CAWSTSGADNEQFF.

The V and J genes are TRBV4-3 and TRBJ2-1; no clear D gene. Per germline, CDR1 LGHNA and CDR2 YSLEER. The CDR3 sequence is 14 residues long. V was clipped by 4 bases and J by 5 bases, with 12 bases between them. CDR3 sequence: CASSPHGQNNEQFF. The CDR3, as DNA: TGCGCCAGCAGCCCTCACGGGCAGAACAATGAGCAGTTCTTC.

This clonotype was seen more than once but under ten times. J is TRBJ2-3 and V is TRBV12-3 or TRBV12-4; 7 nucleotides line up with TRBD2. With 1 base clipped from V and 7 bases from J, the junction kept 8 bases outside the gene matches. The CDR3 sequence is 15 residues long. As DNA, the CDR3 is TGTGCCAGCAGTTTAGGTAGCGGGCGAGGGAATACGCAGTATTTT. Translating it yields CASSLGSGRGNTQYF.

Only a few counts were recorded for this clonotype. CDR3 in amino acids: CASSLAVSFHEQFF. In DNA, the CDR3 is TGTGCCAGCAGCTTAGCGGTTAGTTTCCATGAGCAGTTCTTC. The chain carries TRBV7-9 and TRBJ2-1; D not resolved. Trimming removed 0 bases at V and 8 bases at J, with 11 bases between. The CDR3 has 14 amino acids. CDR1 is SEHNR and CDR2 is FQNEAQ in the germline V gene (reference sequence).

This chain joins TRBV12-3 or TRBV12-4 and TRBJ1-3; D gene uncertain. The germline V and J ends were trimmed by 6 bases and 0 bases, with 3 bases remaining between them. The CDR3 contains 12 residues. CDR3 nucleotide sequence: TGTGCCAGCAGAACCTCTGGAAACACCATATATTTT. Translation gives CASRTSGNTIYF.

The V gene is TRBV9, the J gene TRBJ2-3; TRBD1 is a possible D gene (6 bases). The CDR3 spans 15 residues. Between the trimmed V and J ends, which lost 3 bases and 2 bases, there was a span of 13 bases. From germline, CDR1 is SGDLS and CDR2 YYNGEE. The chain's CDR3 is CASSAYSGVTDTQYF. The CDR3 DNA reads TGTGCCAGCAGCGCATACTCAGGGGTCACAGATACGCAGTATTTT.

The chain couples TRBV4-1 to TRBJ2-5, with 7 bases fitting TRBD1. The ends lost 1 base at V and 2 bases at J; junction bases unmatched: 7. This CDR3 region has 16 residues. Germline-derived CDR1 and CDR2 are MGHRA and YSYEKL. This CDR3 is CASSQGLTDRQETQYF. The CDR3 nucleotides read TGCGCCAGCAGCCAAGGCCTTACGGACAGGCAAGAGACCCAGTACTTC.

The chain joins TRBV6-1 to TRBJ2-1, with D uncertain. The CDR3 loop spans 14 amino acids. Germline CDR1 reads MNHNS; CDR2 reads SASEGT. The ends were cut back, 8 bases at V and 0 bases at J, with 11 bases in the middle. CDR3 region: CASALASSYNEQFF. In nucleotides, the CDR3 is TGTGCCAGCGCTTTAGCCAGCTCCTACAATGAGCAGTTCTTC.